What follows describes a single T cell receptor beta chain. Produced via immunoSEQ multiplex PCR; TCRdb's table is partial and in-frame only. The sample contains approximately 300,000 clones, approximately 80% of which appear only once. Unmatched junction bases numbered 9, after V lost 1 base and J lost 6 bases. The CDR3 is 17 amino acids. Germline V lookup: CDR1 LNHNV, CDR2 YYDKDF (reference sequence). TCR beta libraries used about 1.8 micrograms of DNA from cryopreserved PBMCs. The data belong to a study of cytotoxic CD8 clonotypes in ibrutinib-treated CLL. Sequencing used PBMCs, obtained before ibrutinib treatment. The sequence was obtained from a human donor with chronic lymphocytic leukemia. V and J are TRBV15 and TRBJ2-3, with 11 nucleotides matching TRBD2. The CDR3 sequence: CATSRASTSGRGDTQYF. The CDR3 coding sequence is TGTGCCACCAGCAGAGCTTCAACTAGCGGGAGAGGGGATACGCAGTATTTT.